This is a list of T cell receptor beta chains from one sample in a study of cytomegalovirus exposure and HLA in healthy donors. TCRdb's copy holds only in-frame clones and misses some; the assay was immunoSEQ multiplex PCR. In the table there are 100,000 to 150,000 clones, roughly 9.6% of which are singletons. Sequenced sample: PBMCs. These receptors originate from a woman between 40 and 55 years old in good health and CMV-seropositive. Both conserved end residues are part of each CDR3. Each record gives: V gene, D gene, J gene, clone size, CDR3 DNA, CDR3 protein. D genes are given only for firm matches. Rows give clone size only sometimes, using once, few, many, or a class for an expanded clone.

TRBV5-1	TRBD2	TRBJ2-5	few	TGCGCCAGCAGCCAAAGACTAGCGGGGGGGCAAGAGACCCAGTACTTC	CASSQRLAGGQETQYF
TRBV2	NA	TRBJ2-3	few	TGTGCCAGCCAAACTTCTCCGAGCACAGATACGCAGTATTTT	CASQTSPSTDTQYF
TRBV11-2	NA	TRBJ1-5	NA	TGTGCCAGCAGCTTAGGGTCGGAGGGAGTGGGCAATCAGCCCCAGCATTTT	CASSLGSEGVGNQPQHF
TRBV2	TRBD2	TRBJ2-5	few	TGTGCCAGTTATCGGCGGGGGGGAGAGACCCAGTACTTC	CASYRRGGETQYF
TRBV7-2	TRBD1	TRBJ2-7	NA	TGTGCCAGCAGCTTAACAGGGGTCGAGCAGTACTTC	CASSLTGVEQYF
TRBV29-1	NA	TRBJ2-3	few	TGCAGCGTTTTAGTGGGCACAGATACGCAGTATTTT	CSVLVGTDTQYF
TRBV5-4	NA	TRBJ2-3	NA	TGTGCCAGCAGCGCAACAGGGAATACGCAGTATTTT	CASSATGNTQYF
TRBV11-3	NA	TRBJ2-7	NA	TGTGCCAGCAGCTTATGGGGGGGCCCCTACGAGCAGTACTTC	CASSLWGGPYEQYF
TRBV5-1	NA	TRBJ1-2	NA	TGCGCCAGCAGCTTGGCCTGGGGCGAGGACTATGGCTACACCTTC	CASSLAWGEDYGYTF
TRBV7-6	NA	TRBJ2-3	few	TGTGCCAGCAGCTTAGCGGGGGGATCCCCATATAGCACAGATACGCAGTATTTT	CASSLAGGSPYSTDTQYF
TRBV7-8	NA	TRBJ2-2	few	TGTGCCAGCAGACAGGACAGGAACACCGGGGAGCTGTTTTTT	CASRQDRNTGELFF
TRBV7-2	TRBD1	TRBJ2-1	few	TGTGCCAGCAGCTTAGGTTTACACGGGACAGGGGACACCAATGAGCAGTTCTTC	CASSLGLHGTGDTNEQFF
TRBV6-1	TRBD1	TRBJ1-1	few	TGTGCCATCGACAGGGGGCGTACTGAAGCTTTCTTT	CAIDRGRTEAFF